The 11 T cell receptor beta chains in this list originate from one sample, sequenced in a study of T cells in Graves' hyperthyroidism and ophthalmopathy. Template material for amplifying TCR beta CDR3 regions consisted of RNA transcripts. The study used the HTBI primer set for a first-round RT-PCR of the TCR CDR3. MiXCR, run by TCRdb on the multiplex PCR reads, gives a single entry per CDR3 protein. The sample consists of a few hundred thousand distinct CDR3 sequences, around a sixth of them appearing once. Specimen: blood. These receptor sequences come from a woman aged 40-49 years with Graves' ophthalmopathy.

This clonotype was observed at least ten times. CDR3: CASSYDPAGELFF. The CDR3 DNA reads as TGTGCCAGCAGTTACGATCCGGCCGGGGAGCTGTTTTTT. The chain recombines TRBV6-5 with TRBJ2-2; D gene unclear. The length of the CDR3 is 13 residues. Germline V gene data show CDR1 as MNHEY and CDR2 as SVGAGI. V lost 2 bases and J 6 bases, leaving 7 bases between the germline ends.

This clonotype was counted a single time. The V gene is TRBV24-1, the J gene TRBJ2-2; TRBD1 matches at 8 bases. In germline, CDR1 is KGHDR, CDR2 SFDVKD. Trimming at V came to 2 bases and at J to 7 bases, leaving 8 bases not matched to a gene. CDR3 size: 16 residues. The chain's CDR3 is CATSDSGRGHGGELFF. The CDR3 DNA reads TGTGCCACCAGTGATTCAGGCAGGGGGCACGGCGGGGAGCTGTTTTTT.

This sequence joins TRBV7-9 and TRBJ1-1; 7 bases line up with TRBD1. CDR1 SEHNR and CDR2 FQNEAQ come from the germline V gene (reference sequence). J gave up 8 bases and V 1 base, and 1 base lay outside the gene matches. This CDR3 is 12 amino acids long. Here the CDR3 DNA reads TGTGCCAGCAGCTTAGTGGGACAGGAAGCTTTCTTT. This gives the protein CASSLVGQEAFF. The full variable domain, completed using reference TRBV7-9 and TRBJ1-1, is DTGVSQNPRHKITKRGQNVTFRCDPISEHNRLYWYRQTLGQGPEFLTYFQNEAQLEKSRLLSDRFSAERPKGSFSTLEIQRTEQGDSAMYLCASSLVGQEAFFGQGTRLTVV.

In its sample, this clonotype was seen many times. Germline is not matched at one junction end, which may reflect a read error. The chain recombines TRBV5-5 with TRBJ1-1; the D is unclear. CDR1 and CDR2 from the germline V gene are SGHKS and YYEKEE (reference sequence). The CDR3 covers 13 residues. The CDR3 sequence is CVSSLASRTEAFF. DNA of the CDR3: TGTGTCAGCAGCTTGGCTAGTCGGACTGAAGCTTTCTTT.

This clonotype occurred many times. This chain joins TRBV5-5 and TRBJ1-5, with D tentatively TRBD1 (5 bases). Germline loops: CDR1 SGHKS, CDR2 YYEKEE (reference sequence). V was shortened by 1 base and J by 0 bases, with 11 bases between the two germline ends. CDR3 length: 16 residues. The CDR3 reads CASSLLGGDSNQPQHF. The CDR3, as DNA: TGTGCCAGCAGCTTGTTGGGAGGGGATAGCAATCAGCCCCAGCATTTT.

This clonotype appeared many times. This chain joins TRBV27 and TRBJ1-5; perhaps TRBD1 as D (6 bases). Per the germline V gene, CDR1 is MNHEY and CDR2 is SMNVEV (reference sequence). Deletions cut 6 bases from V and 6 bases from J, with 18 bases between. This CDR3 comprises 15 residues. The CDR3 sequence: CASSHRGPGPQPQHF. The CDR3, as DNA: TGTGCCAGCAGCCACCGGGGGCCGGGGCCTCAGCCCCAGCATTTT.

The chain combines TRBV12-3 or TRBV12-4 with TRBJ1-2, with D possibly TRBD1 on 5 matching bases. Trimming removed 3 bases from V and 5 bases from J, with 19 bases in between. The CDR3 runs to 16 residues. The CDR3 loop is CASSFWAGTSSYGYTF. The CDR3 DNA is TGTGCCAGCAGTTTTTGGGCAGGGACTTCTTCTTATGGCTACACCTTC.

This clonotype occurred many times. The chain has TRBV5-1 and TRBJ2-7; no firm D call. This CDR3 is 14 amino acids long. Germline CDR1 SGHRS, CDR2 YFSETQ. With 6 bases removed from V and 2 bases from J, the gap between germline ends came to 15 bases. CDR3 DNA sequence: TGCGCCAGCACGCTGGGTCCTGACCCCTACGAGCAGTACTTC. This sequence encodes CASTLGPDPYEQYF. Drawing the rest from reference TRBV5-1 and TRBJ2-7, the complete variable domain is KAGVTQTPRYLIKTRGQQVTLSCSPISGHRSVSWYQQTPGQGLQFLFEYFSETQRNKGNFPGRFSGRQFSNSRSEMNVSTLELGDSALYLCASTLGPDPYEQYFGPGTRLTVT.

This clonotype was detected many times. The gene calls are TRBV10-3 and TRBJ2-7; possible D gene TRBD2, 6 bases. The CDR3 runs to 15 residues. The V end was cut by 6 bases, the J end by 2 bases, with 17 bases between. From germline, CDR1 is ENHRY and CDR2 SYGVKD. The CDR3, as DNA: TGTGCCATCAGACTTAAACCTAGCGCGGCCTACGAGCAGTACTTC. Translating it yields CAIRLKPSAAYEQYF.

This clonotype was counted at least ten times. The rearrangement uses TRBV20-1 and TRBJ1-2; a possible D gene is TRBD1 (5 bases). This CDR3 has 14 amino acids. Trimming removed 0 bases from V and 5 bases from J, with 13 bases in between. CDR1 is DFQATT, CDR2 SNEGSKA, per germline (reference sequence). The CDR3 region has the DNA TGCAGTGCTAGAGACGGGACCCTGGGGTATGGCTACACCTTC. It specifies CSARDGTLGYGYTF.

The chain is built from TRBV12-3 or TRBV12-4 and TRBJ1-1; tentatively, D is TRBD1 (6 bases). The CDR3 has 13 amino acids. The V and J ends lost 6 bases and 4 bases respectively, with 12 bases between them. This CDR3 reads CASRAGAATEAFF. DNA for the CDR3: TGTGCCAGCAGGGCAGGGGCGGCCACTGAAGCTTTCTTT.